In its sample, the clone carrying this T cell receptor (beta chain) was seen once. Sequenced by immunoSEQ multiplex PCR; TCRdb stores in-frame clones only, minus some. Of tens of thousands of clones in the sample, roughly 93% were seen once. Germline V gene lookup returns CDR1 SGHRS and CDR2 YFSETQ. The CDR3 runs 15 residues. Trimming shortened V by 0 bases and J by 0 bases, and 7 bases separated the two germline ends. The sample originates from a study of T cells after somatic rescue of genetic block. Sequencing was performed on peripheral blood mononuclear cells (PBMCs). The sequence was obtained from a man between 25 and 39 years old. The chain couples TRBV5-1 to TRBJ1-3; the D is unclear. CDR3 protein: CASSLDTVSGNTIYF. CDR3 nucleotides: TGCGCCAGCAGCTTGGATACCGTCTCTGGAAACACCATATATTTT.